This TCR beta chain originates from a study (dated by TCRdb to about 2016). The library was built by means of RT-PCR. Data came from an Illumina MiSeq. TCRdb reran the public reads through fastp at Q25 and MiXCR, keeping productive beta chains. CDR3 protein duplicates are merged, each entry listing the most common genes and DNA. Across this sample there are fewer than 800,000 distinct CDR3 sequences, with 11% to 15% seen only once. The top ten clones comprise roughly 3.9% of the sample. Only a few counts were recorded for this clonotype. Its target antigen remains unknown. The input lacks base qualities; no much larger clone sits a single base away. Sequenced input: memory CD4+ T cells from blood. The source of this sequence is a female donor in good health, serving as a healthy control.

This receptor has the CDR3 CASSLVGLWGNTEAFF. The base sequence is TGCGCCAGCAGCTTAGTGGGGCTTTGGGGGAACACTGAAGCTTTCTTT. Rearrangement joined TRBV5-1 to TRBJ1-1, with a tentative D gene TRBD1 over 5 matching bases. V and J are truncated by 2 bases and 1 base respectively, leaving an intervening sequence of 15 bases. The germline V gene gives CDR1 as SGHRS and CDR2 as YFSETQ. From the cysteine through the phenylalanine, the CDR3 covers 16 amino acids. CDR3 DNA is the only sequence kept; it has 48 bases, read in frame from the first base.